This TCR beta chain comes out of a study of PD-L1 blockade in urothelial cancer. With V trimmed by 4 bases and J by 5 bases, 9 bases remained unmatched. The CDR3 consists of 15 residues. Germline CDR1 and CDR2: SGDLS and YYNGEE. The method was immunoSEQ multiplex PCR; TCRdb's version includes in-frame clones alone and lacks a portion of them. In the table there are roughly 30,000 clones, around nine tenths of which are singletons. The chain carries TRBV9 and TRBJ2-1; TRBD2 matches 7 bases. The receptor was isolated from a man in his forties or fifties with urothelial cancer. The sample here was PBMCs, taken around atezolizumab (anti-PD-L1) treatment. The CDR3 loop is CASSSDGGGNNEQFF. The CDR3 DNA is TGTGCCAGCAGCTCCGACGGGGGAGGGAACAATGAGCAGTTCTTC.